The 29 T cell receptor beta chains listed next were all sequenced from one sample in a study of cytomegalovirus exposure and HLA in healthy donors (dated by TCRdb to about 2017). The method was the immunoSEQ multiplex PCR assay. For the multiplex PCR, a mixture combining 60 forward primers for TCR Vbeta segments and 13 reverse primers for TCR Jbeta segments was used. Drawn from immuneACCESS, this table holds only the in-frame rearrangements with V and J called that TCRdb kept. Clones are partly lost; checked studies trace under half to an unresolved V gene and leave the rest unexplained. The sample includes 150,000 to 200,000 clones, with about 80% observed a single time. The ten most abundant clones make up around 1% of the sample. Specimen: PBMCs. These receptors were obtained from a woman between 45 and 60 years old in good health and CMV-seropositive.

In nucleotides, the CDR3 is TGTGCCAGCAGCCCGACAGGGGTCCAGCCCCAGCATTTT. Residues: CASSPTGVQPQHF. This sequence joins TRBV27 and TRBJ1-5; TRBD1 aligns across 8 bases. The V and J ends lost 6 bases and 7 bases, in that order; junction bases with no gene match: 5. The CDR3 extends over 13 amino acids. Germline V CDR1 and CDR2: MNHEY, SMNVEV (reference sequence).

The J gene is TRBJ1-6, the V gene TRBV15; 7 bases line up with TRBD1. The trim removed 3 bases at V and 8 bases at J, leaving 7 bases unmatched. The CDR3 totals 15 residues. CDR1 and CDR2 from the germline V gene are LNHNV and YYDKDF (reference sequence). The CDR3 loop is CATSSLRGPHSPLHF. The CDR3 bases are TGTGCCACCAGCAGCTTAAGGGGGCCGCATTCACCCCTCCACTTT.

V gene TRBV27 combines with J gene TRBJ2-7; D may be TRBD1 (5 bases). The CDR3 has 11 amino acids. With 8 bases removed from V and 6 bases from J, the gap between germline ends came to 11 bases. Per the germline V gene, CDR1 is MNHEY and CDR2 is SMNVEV (reference sequence). CDR3 DNA: TGTGCCAGCCAAAGGGGCTCCGAGCAGTACTTC. This gives the protein CASQRGSEQYF.

A single count supports this clone. CDR3: CAISEGVGGGTNYGYTF. The DNA for the CDR3 is TGTGCCATCAGTGAGGGGGTTGGTGGAGGAACTAACTATGGCTACACCTTC. V usage is TRBV10-3 and J usage is TRBJ1-2; D is undetermined. The CDR3 runs to 17 residues. V was shortened by 2 bases and J by 0 bases, with 16 bases between the two germline ends. Per the germline V gene, CDR1 is ENHRY and CDR2 is SYGVKD.

The chain employs TRBV7-6 and TRBJ2-5; D is perhaps TRBD1 (6 bases). The CDR3 is made up of 13 amino acids. The germline CDR1 and CDR2 sequences are SGHVS and FNYEAQ. The V and J ends lost 5 bases and 11 bases respectively, with 18 bases between them. The CDR3 coding sequence is TGTGCCAGCAGCCTTCCCGTCAGGGGACCTCAGTACTTC. Amino acids: CASSLPVRGPQYF.

This chain connects TRBV11-2 to TRBJ1-1; D uncertain. This CDR3 spans 14 amino acids. CDR1 is SGHAT and CDR2 is FQNNGV in the germline V gene. Trimming cost V 4 bases and J 4 bases, with 13 bases left between them. The CDR3 region is CASSSISGVTEAFF. CDR3 DNA sequence: TGTGCCAGCAGCTCGATTAGCGGGGTCACTGAAGCTTTCTTT.

The table lists this clone with a few counts. The V call is TRBV5-1, the J call TRBJ1-3, with TRBD1 identical over 8 bases. V lost 4 bases and J lost 1; bases outside the gene matches: 7. The CDR3 loop spans 16 amino acids. In germline, CDR1 is SGHRS, CDR2 YFSETQ. CDR3 residues: CASSALQGGSGNTIYF. In DNA, the CDR3 is TGCGCCAGCAGCGCCCTACAGGGGGGTTCTGGAAACACCATATATTTT.

The chain uses TRBV28 and TRBJ1-2, with TRBD1 as a possible D gene (6 bases). CDR1 and CDR2 from the germline V gene are MDHEN and SYDVKM. The CDR3 is 13 amino acids. The V end was cut by 6 bases, the J end by 3 bases, with 11 bases between. CDR3 protein: CASRPQGHYGYTF. The CDR3, as DNA: TGTGCCAGCAGACCACAGGGTCACTATGGCTACACCTTC.

This chain links TRBV4-1 with TRBJ1-5; D not certain. The V gene's germline CDR1 is MGHRA and CDR2 YSYEKL. This CDR3 region has 15 residues. V lost 1 base and J lost 4, with 11 bases in between. Here the CDR3 DNA reads TGCGCCAGCAGCCAAGCCCGACAAACTAATCAGCCCCAGCATTTT. Its protein product is CASSQARQTNQPQHF.

The genes are TRBV21-1 and TRBJ1-2; the table's TRBD1 call for D was not verified on the DNA. TRBV21-1 is described as a pseudogene. The CDR3 length is 14 residues. Here the CDR3 reads CASSKDHRGYGYTF. In DNA, the CDR3 is TGTGCCAGCAGCAAAGACCACAGGGGTTATGGCTACACCTTC.

The chain combines TRBV9 with TRBJ2-5; 15 nucleotides align to TRBD2. Looked up from germline, CDR1 is SGDLS and CDR2 is YYNGEE. The CDR3 sequence is 18 residues long. V dropped 0 bases and J dropped 2; count of bases not matched to a gene: 5. Here the CDR3 DNA reads TGTGCCAGCAGCGTAGGAGGACTAGCGGGAGGGCCACAAGAGACCCAGTACTTC. It is translated as CASSVGGLAGGPQETQYF.

This clone turned up a few times. The chain is built from TRBV2 and TRBJ2-7; perhaps TRBD2 as D (7 bases). Germline V gene sequence: CDR1 SNHLY, CDR2 FYNNEI. This CDR3 is 14 amino acids long. Trimming pared 2 bases from V and 5 bases from J, leaving 13 bases between. CDR3 protein: CASSESRGAHEQYF. CDR3 bases: TGTGCCAGCAGTGAAAGTCGGGGGGCCCACGAGCAGTACTTC. Drawing the rest from reference TRBV2 and TRBJ2-7, the complete variable domain is EPEVTQTPSHQVTQMGQEVILRCVPISNHLYFYWYRQILGQKVEFLVSFYNNEISEKSEIFDDQFSVERPDGSNFTLKIRSTKLEDSAMYFCASSESRGAHEQYFGPGTRLTVT.

The chain is built from TRBV28 and TRBJ1-2, with D possibly matching TRBD1 (5 bases). Germline CDR1 and CDR2: MDHEN and SYDVKM. CDR3 size: 17 residues. V was cut by 8 bases and J by 2 bases, with 24 bases left in between. The CDR3 here is CASVNGRNGGVNYGYTF. CDR3 in DNA: TGTGCCAGCGTGAATGGTAGAAACGGGGGGGTGAACTATGGCTACACCTTC.

V gene TRBV2 combines with J gene TRBJ2-1; 12 bases map to TRBD2. The CDR3 runs 16 residues. Germline V gene lookup returns CDR1 SNHLY and CDR2 FYNNEI. Trimming took 1 base from V and 4 from J; bases not matched to a gene: 2. The CDR3 nucleotides read TGTGCCAGCAGTGAAGAGGGACTAGCGGGTTACAATGAGCAGTTCTTC. It is translated as CASSEEGLAGYNEQFF. Full variable domain (missing parts from reference TRBV2 and TRBJ2-1): EPEVTQTPSHQVTQMGQEVILRCVPISNHLYFYWYRQILGQKVEFLVSFYNNEISEKSEIFDDQFSVERPDGSNFTLKIRSTKLEDSAMYFCASSEEGLAGYNEQFFGPGTRLTVL.

In its sample, this clone was seen a few times. The junction departs from germline at one end; a sequencing error may be responsible. The chain couples TRBV7-7 to TRBJ2-5, with 9 bases identical to TRBD1. The germline CDR1 and CDR2 sequences are SSHAT and FNYEAQ (reference sequence). CDR3 length: 15 amino acids. CDR3 in amino acids: CASSPTGGYMETQYF. The CDR3 DNA follows: TGTGCTAGCAGCCCGACAGGGGGATATATGGAGACCCAGTACTTC.

The chain links TRBV27 to TRBJ2-4; TRBD2 might be the D (5 bases). Trimming took off 3 bases at V and 6 bases at J, with 18 bases between the two ends. This CDR3 is 16 amino acids long. Per the germline V gene, CDR1 is MNHEY and CDR2 is SMNVEV (reference sequence). The CDR3 loop reads CASSFRASLEGNIQYF. CDR3 sequence (DNA): TGTGCCAGCAGTTTCCGGGCCTCCCTCGAGGGAAACATTCAGTACTTC.

The V gene is TRBV7-3, the J gene TRBJ2-3; 9 bases fit TRBD1. The CDR3 totals 14 residues. CDR1 is SGHTA and CDR2 is FQGTGA in the germline V gene. Germline trimming cut 2 bases from V and 5 bases from J; bases unmatched to any gene: 2. The CDR3 nucleotides read TGTGCCAGCAGCTTAGGGACAGGGCAAGATACGCAGTATTTT. Residues: CASSLGTGQDTQYF.

The rearrangement uses TRBV27 and TRBJ1-5; TRBD1 matches at 9 bases. Germline V gene sequence: CDR1 MNHEY, CDR2 SMNVEV (reference sequence). The J segment lost 1 base and the V segment lost 5 bases, leaving 6 bases of the junction unmatched. The CDR3 has 16 residues. CDR3 amino acids: CASSLTGGGSNQPQHF. The CDR3 DNA reads TGTGCCAGCAGTCTCACAGGGGGCGGAAGCAATCAGCCCCAGCATTTT.

The chain combines TRBV6-6 with TRBJ1-2; 9 nucleotides match TRBD1. After removal of 4 bases from V and 2 bases from J, the junction contained 5 bases not matched to a gene. The length of the CDR3 is 15 residues. The germline CDR1 and CDR2 sequences are MNHNY and SVGAGI (reference sequence). Here the CDR3 DNA reads TGTGCCAGCAGTTCGATACAGGGGGCCAACTATGGCTACACCTTC. It yields the protein CASSSIQGANYGYTF.

The chain recombines TRBV5-1 with TRBJ1-1; TRBD1 aligns across 11 bases. Trimming cost V 3 bases and J 3 bases; bases outside gene matches: 7. Germline assignment: CDR1 SGHRS and CDR2 YFSETQ. CDR3 size: 16 residues. Here the CDR3 reads CASSSRTGGKDTEAFF. The CDR3 DNA follows: TGCGCCAGCAGCTCACGGACAGGGGGCAAGGACACTGAAGCTTTCTTT.

The chain combines TRBV6-5 with TRBJ1-1; D not resolved. Germline CDR1 is MNHEY and CDR2 is SVGAGI. The CDR3 spans 14 residues. Between the trimmed V and J ends, which lost 1 base and 0 bases, there was a span of 6 bases. CDR3 amino acids: CASSYLRMNTEAFF. The CDR3 DNA reads as TGTGCCAGCAGTTACTTGCGCATGAACACTGAAGCTTTCTTT.

In its sample, this clone was seen once. The gene calls are TRBV5-1 and TRBJ2-4; 7 bases align to TRBD1. With V trimmed by 4 bases and J by 7 bases, 8 bases remained unmatched. Germline assignment: CDR1 SGHRS and CDR2 YFSETQ. The CDR3 runs 14 residues. CDR3 nucleotide sequence: TGCGCCAGCAGCCCTATGACAGGGTCGAACATTCAGTACTTC. Its translation: CASSPMTGSNIQYF.

This chain links TRBV29-1 with TRBJ1-2, with D perhaps TRBD1 (6 bases). The CDR3 spans 13 residues. From germline, CDR1 is SQVTM and CDR2 ANQGSEA. The V end was cut by 7 bases, the J end by 3 bases, with 15 bases between. The CDR3 protein is CSAQTGGDYGYTF. CDR3 in DNA: TGCAGCGCTCAGACAGGAGGCGACTATGGCTACACCTTC. Using reference TRBV29-1 and TRBJ1-2 for the parts outside the CDR3, the full variable domain is SAVISQKPSRDICQRGTSLTIQCQVDSQVTMMFWYRQQPGQSLTLIATANQGSEATYESGFVIDKFPISRPNLTFSTLTVSNMSPEDSSIYLCSAQTGGDYGYTFGSGTRLTVV.

The rearrangement links TRBV4-1 to TRBJ2-1; tentative D call: TRBD1 (6 bases). V shed 4 bases and J shed 13 bases, with 14 bases lying between them. The CDR3 length is 12 residues. Germline V gene lookup returns CDR1 MGHRA and CDR2 YSYEKL. The CDR3 DNA follows: TGCGCCAGCAGCCGTGGGGGCCCTCGACAGTTCTTC. Protein: CASSRGGPRQFF.

The DNA for the CDR3 is TGTGCCACCAGCAGAGAGCGGGCGACTTACAATGAGCAGTTCTTC. Amino acid sequence: CATSRERATYNEQFF. The genes are TRBV15 and TRBJ2-1; TRBD2 is a possible D gene (5 bases). CDR1 LNHNV and CDR2 YYDKDF come from the germline V gene (reference sequence). The V end lost 0 bases, the J end lost 4 bases, and 10 bases lay between the germline ends. The CDR3 runs 15 residues.

V usage is TRBV4-1 and J usage is TRBJ2-1; TRBD2 matches 7 bases. CDR1 and CDR2 from the germline V gene are MGHRA and YSYEKL. Trimming at V came to 4 bases and at J to 6 bases, leaving 6 bases not matched to a gene. The CDR3 contains 14 residues. Written as DNA, the CDR3 is TGCGCCAGCAGCCTCGGACTAGTAGCCAATGAGCAGTTCTTC. Translating it yields CASSLGLVANEQFF.

This CDR3 is CSVVGTRSTYEQYF. The CDR3 DNA follows: TGCAGCGTTGTCGGGACTAGAAGCACTTACGAGCAGTACTTC. The gene calls are TRBV29-1 and TRBJ2-7; 8 nucleotides align to TRBD2. Trimming took 4 bases from V and 4 from J; bases not matched to a gene: 9. CDR3 length: 14 amino acids. CDR1 is SQVTM and CDR2 is ANQGSEA in the germline V gene.

The V call is TRBV28, the J call TRBJ2-5, with 8 bases lining up with TRBD1. J gave up 5 bases and V 5 bases, and 10 bases lay outside the gene matches. From germline, CDR1 is MDHEN and CDR2 SYDVKM. This CDR3 comprises 15 residues. CDR3 sequence reads: CASSPLGQGGETQYF. The DNA for the CDR3 is TGTGCCAGCAGTCCGCTCGGACAGGGTGGGGAGACCCAGTACTTC.

The V and J genes are TRBV2 and TRBJ1-3; weak D call: TRBD1 (6 bases). V lost 1 base and J lost 1, with 8 bases in between. CDR3 length: 15 amino acids. CDR1 and CDR2 from the germline V gene are SNHLY and FYNNEI. The CDR3: CASSEGGRSGNTIYF. The CDR3 DNA sequence: TGTGCCAGCAGTGAAGGGGGGCGATCTGGAAACACCATATATTTT.